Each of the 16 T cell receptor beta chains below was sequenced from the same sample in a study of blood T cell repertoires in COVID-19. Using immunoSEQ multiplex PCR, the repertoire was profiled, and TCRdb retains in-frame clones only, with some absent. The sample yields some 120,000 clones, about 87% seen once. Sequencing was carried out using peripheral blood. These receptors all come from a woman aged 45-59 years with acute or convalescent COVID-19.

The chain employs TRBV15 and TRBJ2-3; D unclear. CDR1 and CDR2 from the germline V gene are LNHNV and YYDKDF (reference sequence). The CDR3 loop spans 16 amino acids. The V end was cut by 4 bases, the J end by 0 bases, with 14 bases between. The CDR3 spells CATSTTQPSSTDTQYF. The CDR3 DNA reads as TGTGCCACCAGCACGACACAACCCTCTAGCACAGATACGCAGTATTTT.

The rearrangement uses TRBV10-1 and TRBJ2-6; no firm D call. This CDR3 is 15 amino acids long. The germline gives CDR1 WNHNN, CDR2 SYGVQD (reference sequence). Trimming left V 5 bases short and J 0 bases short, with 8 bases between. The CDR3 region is CASSPQISGANVLTF. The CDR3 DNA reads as TGCGCCAGCAGTCCCCAGATCTCTGGGGCCAACGTCCTGACTTTC.

CDR3: CASSSGGQKLFF. CDR3 nucleotides: TGTGCCAGCAGCTCAGGGGGCCAAAAACTGTTTTTT. V is TRBV12-3 or TRBV12-4 and J is TRBJ1-4; 8 bases match TRBD1. Trimming took 6 bases from V and 9 from J; bases not matched to a gene: 3. This CDR3 has 12 amino acids.

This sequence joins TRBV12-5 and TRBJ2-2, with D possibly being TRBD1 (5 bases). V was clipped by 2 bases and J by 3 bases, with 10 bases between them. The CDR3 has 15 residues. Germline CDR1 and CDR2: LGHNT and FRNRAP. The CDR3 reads CASGLRGPDTGELFF. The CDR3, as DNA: TGTGCTAGTGGTTTGAGGGGCCCTGACACCGGGGAGCTGTTTTTT.

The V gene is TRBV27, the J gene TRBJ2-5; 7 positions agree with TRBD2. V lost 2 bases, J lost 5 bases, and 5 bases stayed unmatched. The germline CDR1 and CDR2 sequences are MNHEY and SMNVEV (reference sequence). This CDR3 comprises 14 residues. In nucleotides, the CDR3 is TGTGCCAGCAGTTTAGGGCAGGGAGGGGAGACCCAGTACTTC. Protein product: CASSLGQGGETQYF.

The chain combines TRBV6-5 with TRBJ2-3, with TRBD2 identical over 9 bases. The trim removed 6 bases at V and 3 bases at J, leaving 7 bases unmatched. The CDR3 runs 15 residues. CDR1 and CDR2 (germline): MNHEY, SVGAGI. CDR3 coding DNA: TGTGCCAGCAGGGGCCGCGGGGGGGCAACAGATACGCAGTATTTT. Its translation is CASRGRGGATDTQYF.

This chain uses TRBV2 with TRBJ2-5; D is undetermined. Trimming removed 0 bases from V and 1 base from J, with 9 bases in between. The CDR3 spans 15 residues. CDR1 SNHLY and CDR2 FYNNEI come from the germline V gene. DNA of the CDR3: TGTGCCAGCAGTGAAGCCCAGGAAAGCCAAGAGACCCAGTACTTC. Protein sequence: CASSEAQESQETQYF. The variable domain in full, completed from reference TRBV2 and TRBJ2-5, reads EPEVTQTPSHQVTQMGQEVILRCVPISNHLYFYWYRQILGQKVEFLVSFYNNEISEKSEIFDDQFSVERPDGSNFTLKIRSTKLEDSAMYFCASSEAQESQETQYFGPGTRLLVL.

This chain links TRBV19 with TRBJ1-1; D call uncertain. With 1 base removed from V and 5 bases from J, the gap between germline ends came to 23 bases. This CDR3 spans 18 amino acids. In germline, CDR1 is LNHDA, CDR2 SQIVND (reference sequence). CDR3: CASSIGVLGRPAGTEAFF. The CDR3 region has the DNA TGTGCCAGTAGTATAGGTGTGTTAGGCAGGCCGGCGGGGACTGAAGCTTTCTTT.

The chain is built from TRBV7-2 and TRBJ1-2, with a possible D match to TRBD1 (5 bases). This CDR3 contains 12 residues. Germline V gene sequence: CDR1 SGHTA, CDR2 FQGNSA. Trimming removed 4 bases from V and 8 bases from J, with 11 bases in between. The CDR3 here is CASSWGTVGYTF. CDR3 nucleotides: TGTGCCAGCAGCTGGGGGACTGTAGGCTACACCTTC.

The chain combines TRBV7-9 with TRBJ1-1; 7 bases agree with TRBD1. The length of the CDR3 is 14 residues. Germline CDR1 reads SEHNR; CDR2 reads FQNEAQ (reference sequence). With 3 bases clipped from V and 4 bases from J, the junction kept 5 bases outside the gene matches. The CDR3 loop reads CASSFETGPTEAFF. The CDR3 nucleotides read TGTGCCAGCAGCTTTGAGACAGGGCCCACTGAAGCTTTCTTT.

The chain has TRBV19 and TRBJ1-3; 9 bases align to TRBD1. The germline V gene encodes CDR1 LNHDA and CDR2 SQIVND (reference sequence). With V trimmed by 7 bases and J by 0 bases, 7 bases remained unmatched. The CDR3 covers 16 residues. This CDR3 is CASMGQGNFSGNTIYF. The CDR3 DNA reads TGTGCCAGTATGGGACAGGGCAACTTCTCTGGAAACACCATATATTTT.

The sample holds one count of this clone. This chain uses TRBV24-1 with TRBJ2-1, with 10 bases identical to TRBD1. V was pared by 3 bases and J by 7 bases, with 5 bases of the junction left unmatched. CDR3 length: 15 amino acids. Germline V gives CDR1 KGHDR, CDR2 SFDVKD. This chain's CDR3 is CATSDGTGAGNEQFF. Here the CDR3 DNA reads TGTGCCACCAGTGATGGGACAGGGGCTGGGAATGAGCAGTTCTTC.

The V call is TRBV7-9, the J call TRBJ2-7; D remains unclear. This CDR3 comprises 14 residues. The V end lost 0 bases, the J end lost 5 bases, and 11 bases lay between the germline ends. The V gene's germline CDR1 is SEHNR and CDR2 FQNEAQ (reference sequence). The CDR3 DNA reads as TGTGCCAGCAGCTTAGCGGGCAGGTTCCACGAGCAGTACTTC. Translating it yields CASSLAGRFHEQYF.

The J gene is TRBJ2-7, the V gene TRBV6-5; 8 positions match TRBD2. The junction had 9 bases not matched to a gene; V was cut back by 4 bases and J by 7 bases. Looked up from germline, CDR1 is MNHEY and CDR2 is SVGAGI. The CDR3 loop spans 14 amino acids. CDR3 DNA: TGTGCCAGCAGTTTCCAAACGGGGGGGCAAGAGCAGTACTTC. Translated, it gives CASSFQTGGQEQYF.

The CDR3 loop is CASSIAGAGTYEQYF. In nucleotides, the CDR3 is TGTGCCAGTAGTATTGCTGGGGCGGGGACCTACGAGCAGTACTTC. V is TRBV19 and J is TRBJ2-7, with D possibly being TRBD2 (6 bases). CDR1 is LNHDA, CDR2 SQIVND, per germline (reference sequence). The CDR3 consists of 15 residues. Trimming shortened V by 3 bases and J by 2 bases, and 14 bases separated the two germline ends.

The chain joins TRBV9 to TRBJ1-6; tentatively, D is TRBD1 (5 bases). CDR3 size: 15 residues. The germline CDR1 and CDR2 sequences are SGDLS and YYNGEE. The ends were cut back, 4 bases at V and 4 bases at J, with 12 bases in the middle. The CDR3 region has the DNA TGTGCCAGCAGCCCAGGAGGGGATTATAATTCACCCCTCCACTTT. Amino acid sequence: CASSPGGDYNSPLHF.